The 25 T cell receptor beta chains below were found in one sample sequenced in a study of T cells after yellow fever vaccination. MiXCR was run by TCRdb on the 5' RACE reads, yielding one entry per CDR3 protein. The sample lists 150,000 to 200,000 distinct CDR3 sequences; roughly 6.2% were seen once. This sample comprised CD4+ T cells sorted from PBMCs, obtained on the day of the first yellow fever vaccination. The receptors were sampled from a man aged 18 to 35 who received the YFV17D yellow fever vaccine.

This clonotype was detected only a few times. This chain uses TRBV5-1 with TRBJ2-5, with TRBD1 identical over 10 bases. CDR3 length: 15 residues. With V trimmed by 0 bases and J by 4 bases, 3 bases remained unmatched. Germline V lookup: CDR1 SGHRS, CDR2 YFSETQ. Here the CDR3 reads CASSLATGGGETQYF. CDR3 coding DNA: TGCGCCAGCAGCTTGGCGACAGGGGGCGGAGAGACCCAGTACTTC.

In its sample, this clonotype was seen many times. This sequence joins TRBV6-5 and TRBJ2-3; the D is unclear. The germline CDR1 and CDR2 sequences are MNHEY and SVGAGI. The CDR3 extends over 14 amino acids. V was cut by 6 bases and J by 0 bases, with 10 bases left in between. The CDR3 spells CASRSRRSTDTQYF. In DNA, the CDR3 is TGTGCCAGCAGGTCTCGTCGGAGCACAGATACGCAGTATTTT.

The chain carries TRBV7-2 and TRBJ2-2; a possible D gene is TRBD1 (6 bases). The V and J ends lost 9 bases and 2 bases respectively, with 13 bases between them. CDR1 SGHTA and CDR2 FQGNSA come from the germline V gene. This CDR3 is 14 amino acids long. The CDR3 nucleotides are TGTGCCAGTACCCGACAGGCAAACACCGGGGAGCTGTTTTTT. Amino acids: CASTRQANTGELFF.

V and J are TRBV12-3 or TRBV12-4 and TRBJ2-1; D unresolved. V was cut by 3 bases and J by 0 bases, with 18 bases left in between. This CDR3 has 18 residues. The CDR3 protein is CASSFRGRMGSSYNEQFF. As DNA, the CDR3 is TGTGCCAGCAGTTTCCGTGGGCGTATGGGCAGCTCCTACAATGAGCAGTTCTTC.

The V gene is TRBV5-6, the J gene TRBJ2-7, with no clear D. Trimming removed 4 bases from V and 9 bases from J, with 14 bases in between. Germline assignment: CDR1 SGHDT and CDR2 YYEEEE. The CDR3 consists of 12 residues. CDR3 nucleotides: TGTGCCAGCAGCCCCGGGCTCCTCGGGCAGTACTTC. Translating gives CASSPGLLGQYF.

The V and J genes are TRBV7-2 and TRBJ2-5; D unresolved. The CDR3 sequence is 15 residues long. The V end lost 1 base, the J end lost 5 bases, and 14 bases lay between the germline ends. Germline loops: CDR1 SGHTA, CDR2 FQGNSA. DNA of the CDR3: TGTGCCAGCAGCTTAGTAGATGGTCTCCCGGAGACCCAGTACTTC. This codes for CASSLVDGLPETQYF.

This clonotype was found many times. The chain uses TRBV4-2 and TRBJ1-5, with D unclear. Looked up from germline, CDR1 is LGHNA and CDR2 is YNFKEQ. The CDR3 loop spans 12 amino acids. Trimming left V 4 bases short and J 6 bases short, with 7 bases between. The CDR3 protein is CASSPTRQPQHF. CDR3 sequence (DNA): TGTGCCAGCAGCCCGACCCGTCAGCCCCAGCATTTT.

This clonotype was counted a few times. This chain connects TRBV7-2 to TRBJ2-7, with TRBD1 matching over 8 bases. The CDR3 covers 12 residues. Germline V gives CDR1 SGHTA, CDR2 FQGNSA. Trimming cost V 8 bases and J 4 bases; bases outside gene matches: 4. The CDR3 bases are TGTGCCAGCCAGGGACAGGATTACGAGCAGTACTTC. Protein: CASQGQDYEQYF.

This chain links TRBV28 with TRBJ1-2; D unclear. The CDR3 loop spans 14 amino acids. Germline values: CDR1 MDHEN, CDR2 SYDVKM. The V end was cut by 6 bases, the J end by 4 bases, with 15 bases between. The CDR3: CASRLSVTRYGYTF. CDR3 in DNA: TGTGCCAGCAGGCTTTCAGTGACCCGCTATGGCTACACCTTC.

This clonotype was found a few times. V is TRBV20-1 and J is TRBJ2-5; D not certain. V lost 5 bases to trimming and J lost 2 bases, with 9 bases between them. Germline V lookup: CDR1 DFQATT, CDR2 SNEGSKA (reference sequence). This CDR3 spans 12 amino acids. The CDR3 coding sequence is TGCAGTGCTCAGCCCCAACAAGAGACCCAGTACTTC. Its translation: CSAQPQQETQYF.

This sequence joins TRBV6-6 and TRBJ1-1; D is unclear. There are 14 residues in the CDR3. V was cut by 6 bases and J by 0 bases, with 11 bases left in between. Germline V gives CDR1 MNHNY, CDR2 SVGAGI (reference sequence). CDR3 sequence: CASRYGDMNTEAFF. The CDR3 DNA follows: TGTGCCAGCAGGTACGGCGACATGAACACTGAAGCTTTCTTT.

Many counts were recorded for this clonotype. The chain joins TRBV9 to TRBJ2-3; 7 bases fit TRBD2. Losses at the gene ends were 0 bases for V and 0 bases for J; bases not matched to a gene: 13. Germline CDR1 and CDR2: SGDLS and YYNGEE. The CDR3 length is 19 residues. The CDR3 reads CASSVGDLLQRGSTDTQYF. CDR3 DNA sequence: TGTGCCAGCAGCGTAGGCGACCTTCTACAGCGGGGCAGCACAGATACGCAGTATTTT.

This clonotype was found many times. This chain connects TRBV4-1 to TRBJ2-7; TRBD1 aligns across 10 bases. Germline CDR1 and CDR2: MGHRA and YSYEKL. The J segment lost 2 bases and the V segment lost 3 bases, leaving 4 bases of the junction unmatched. This CDR3 spans 15 amino acids. CDR3 bases: TGCGCCAGCAGCCACGCGGGACAGGGGCCCTACGAGCAGTACTTC. Translated: CASSHAGQGPYEQYF.

This clonotype was observed many times. J is TRBJ2-7 and V is TRBV5-1; no firm D call. The germline CDR1 and CDR2 sequences are SGHRS and YFSETQ. There are 14 residues in the CDR3. V was trimmed by 2 bases and J by 3 bases, leaving 12 bases between them. The CDR3 loop is CASSFGQDSYEQYF. The DNA of the CDR3 is TGCGCCAGCAGCTTCGGGCAGGATAGCTACGAGCAGTACTTC.

The genes are TRBV12-3 or TRBV12-4 and TRBJ1-6, with D possibly matching TRBD1 (6 bases). The CDR3 is 16 amino acids. V was shortened by 2 bases and J by 0 bases, with 8 bases between the two germline ends. The CDR3 spells CASSLSQGSYNSPLHF. CDR3 DNA sequence: TGTGCCAGCAGTTTATCACAGGGCTCCTATAATTCACCCCTCCACTTT.

This clonotype came up many times. The chain has TRBV6-1 and TRBJ2-7; either TRBD1 or TRBD2 may fit D (6 bases each). The CDR3 runs 16 residues. The V gene's germline CDR1 is MNHNS and CDR2 SASEGT. Trimming removed 3 bases from V and 0 bases from J, with 15 bases in between. The CDR3 protein is CASSDEGGGSSYEQYF. Here the CDR3 DNA reads TGTGCCAGCAGTGACGAGGGGGGCGGAAGCTCCTACGAGCAGTACTTC.

This clonotype was counted ten times or more. V and J are TRBV20-1 and TRBJ2-5, with D uncertain. Germline loops: CDR1 DFQATT, CDR2 SNEGSKA (reference sequence). V was clipped by 3 bases and J by 4 bases, with 15 bases between them. The CDR3 has 14 amino acids. CDR3 DNA sequence: TGCAGTGCTAGGGATGGACGGGCAGGAGAGACCCAGTACTTC. Its translation: CSARDGRAGETQYF.

This clonotype has a count of ten or more. V usage is TRBV20-1 and J usage is TRBJ2-5; 10 nucleotides agree with TRBD2. The V gene's germline CDR1 is DFQATT and CDR2 SNEGSKA (reference sequence). The CDR3 covers 15 residues. V dropped 1 base and J dropped 1; count of bases not matched to a gene: 3. The chain's CDR3 is CSARVASGSQETQYF. The CDR3 nucleotides are TGCAGTGCTAGAGTGGCTAGCGGGAGCCAAGAGACCCAGTACTTC.

CDR3 protein: CAISEGWTSRHEQFF. As DNA, the CDR3 is TGTGCCATCAGTGAGGGGTGGACTAGTCGCCATGAGCAGTTCTTC. The J gene is TRBJ2-1, the V gene TRBV10-3; 7 nucleotides align to TRBD2. J gave up 8 bases and V 2 bases, and 9 bases lay outside the gene matches. There are 15 residues in the CDR3. Germline V lookup: CDR1 ENHRY, CDR2 SYGVKD.

The table lists this clonotype with many counts. This chain uses TRBV21-1 with TRBJ2-5; the table calls TRBD2, which could not be checked here. TRBV21-1 is described as a pseudogene. The CDR3 totals 18 residues. CDR3 DNA sequence: TGTGCCAGCAAAGGCGGGGGGCCACGAGAAGGGTTACAAGAGACCCAGTACTTC. Protein sequence: CASKGGGPREGLQETQYF.

This clonotype was recorded at least ten times. The chain is built from TRBV20-1 and TRBJ2-1, with D hard to call. The CDR3 sequence is 14 residues long. V lost 6 bases and J 4 bases, leaving 16 bases between the germline ends. Germline CDR1 DFQATT, CDR2 SNEGSKA (reference sequence). The CDR3 is CSALKPDRYNEQFF. The CDR3 region has the DNA TGCAGTGCCCTTAAACCGGACCGGTACAATGAGCAGTTCTTC.

This clonotype was counted at least ten times. The J gene is TRBJ2-3, the V gene TRBV9; 9 bases match TRBD2. The CDR3 sequence is 18 residues long. The V gene end was trimmed by 0 bases and the J gene end by 7 bases; junction bases not matched to a gene: 15. The germline CDR1 and CDR2 sequences are SGDLS and YYNGEE. CDR3: CASSVEGGASGAPNTQYF. CDR3 DNA: TGTGCCAGCAGCGTAGAAGGGGGAGCTAGCGGGGCCCCAAATACGCAGTATTTT.

This clonotype showed up many times. The chain links TRBV5-4 to TRBJ2-7; D remains unclear. This CDR3 is 15 amino acids long. CDR1 and CDR2 (germline): SGHNT, YYREEE (reference sequence). Trimming shortened V by 0 bases and J by 0 bases, and 10 bases separated the two germline ends. DNA of the CDR3: TGTGCCAGCAGCTTGGGCATTTCCAACTCCTACGAGCAGTACTTC. As protein: CASSLGISNSYEQYF.

This clonotype has at least ten counts. The chain carries TRBV14 and TRBJ2-5; D possibly corresponds to TRBD2 (5 bases). The CDR3 totals 13 residues. Trimming took 4 bases from V and 4 from J, leaving 10 bases between them. Germline-derived CDR1 and CDR2 are SGHDN and FVKESK. DNA of the CDR3: TGTGCCAGCAGCCCTGGACTGAGAGAGACCCAGTACTTC. It translates to CASSPGLRETQYF.

This clonotype came up many times. This chain connects TRBV29-1 to TRBJ2-1; 10 bases agree with TRBD1. CDR1 SQVTM and CDR2 ANQGSEA come from the germline V gene. The CDR3 spans 15 residues. The V and J ends lost 6 bases and 6 bases, in that order; junction bases with no gene match: 11. Here the CDR3 DNA reads TGCAGCGTGCGAGGGACAGGGGAGGTCGGCAATGAGCAGTTCTTC. Translating gives CSVRGTGEVGNEQFF.